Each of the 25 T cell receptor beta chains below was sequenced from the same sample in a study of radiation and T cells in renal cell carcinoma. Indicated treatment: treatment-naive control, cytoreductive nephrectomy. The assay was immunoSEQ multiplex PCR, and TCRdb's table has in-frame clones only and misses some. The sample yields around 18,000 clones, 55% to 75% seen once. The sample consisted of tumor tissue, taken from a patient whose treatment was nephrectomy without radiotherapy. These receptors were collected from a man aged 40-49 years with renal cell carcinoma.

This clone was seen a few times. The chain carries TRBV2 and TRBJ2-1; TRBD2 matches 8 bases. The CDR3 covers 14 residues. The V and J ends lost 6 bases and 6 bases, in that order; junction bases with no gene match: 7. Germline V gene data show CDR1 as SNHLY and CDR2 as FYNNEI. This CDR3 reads CASSQGLAFNEQFF. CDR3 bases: TGTGCCAGCAGCCAAGGACTAGCCTTCAATGAGCAGTTCTTC.

The CDR3 DNA follows: TGTGCCAGCACCTTCTATCCCCGCACCGGGGAGCTGTTTTTT. This translates into CASTFYPRTGELFF. The chain combines TRBV27 with TRBJ2-2; D unresolved. This CDR3 region has 14 residues. In germline, CDR1 is MNHEY, CDR2 SMNVEV (reference sequence). With 7 bases removed from V and 4 bases from J, the gap between germline ends came to 13 bases.

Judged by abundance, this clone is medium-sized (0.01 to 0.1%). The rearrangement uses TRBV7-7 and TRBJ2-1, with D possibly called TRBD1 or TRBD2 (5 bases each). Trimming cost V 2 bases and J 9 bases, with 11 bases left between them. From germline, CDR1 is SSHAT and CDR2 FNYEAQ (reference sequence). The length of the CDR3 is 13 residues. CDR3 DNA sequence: TGTGCCAGCAGCTTAACGGCAGGGAGTGAGCAGTTCTTC. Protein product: CASSLTAGSEQFF.

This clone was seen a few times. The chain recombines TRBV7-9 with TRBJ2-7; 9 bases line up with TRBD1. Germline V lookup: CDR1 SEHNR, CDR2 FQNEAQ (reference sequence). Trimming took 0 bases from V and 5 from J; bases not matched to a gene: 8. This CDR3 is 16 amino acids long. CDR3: CASSLATGGLEDEQYF. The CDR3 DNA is TGTGCCAGCAGCTTAGCTACAGGGGGCCTTGAGGACGAGCAGTACTTC.

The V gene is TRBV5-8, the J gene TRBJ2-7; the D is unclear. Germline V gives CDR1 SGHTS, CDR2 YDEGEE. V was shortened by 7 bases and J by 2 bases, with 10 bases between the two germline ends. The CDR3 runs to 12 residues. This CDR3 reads CASDGSTYEQYF. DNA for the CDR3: TGTGCCAGCGACGGCAGCACCTACGAGCAGTACTTC.

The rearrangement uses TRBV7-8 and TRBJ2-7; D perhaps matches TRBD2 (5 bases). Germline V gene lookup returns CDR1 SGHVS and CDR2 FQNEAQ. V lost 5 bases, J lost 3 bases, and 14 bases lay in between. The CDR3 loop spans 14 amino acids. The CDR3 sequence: CASSPGVGHYEQYF. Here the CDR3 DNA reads TGTGCCAGCAGCCCCGGGGTTGGTCACTACGAGCAGTACTTC.

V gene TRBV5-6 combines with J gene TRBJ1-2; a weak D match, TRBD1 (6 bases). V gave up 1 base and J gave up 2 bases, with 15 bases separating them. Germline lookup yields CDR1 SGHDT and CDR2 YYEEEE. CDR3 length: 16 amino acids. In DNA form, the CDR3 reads TGTGCCAGCAGCTTGCAAGGAACAGGGTGGAACTATGGCTACACCTTC. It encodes CASSLQGTGWNYGYTF.

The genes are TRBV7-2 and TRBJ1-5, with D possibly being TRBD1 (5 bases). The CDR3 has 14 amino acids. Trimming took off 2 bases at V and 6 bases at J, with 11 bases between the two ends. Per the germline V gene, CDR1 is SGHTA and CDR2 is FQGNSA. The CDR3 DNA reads TGTGCCAGCAGCTTATTAGGGGTCAGTCAGCCCCAGCATTTT. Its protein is CASSLLGVSQPQHF.

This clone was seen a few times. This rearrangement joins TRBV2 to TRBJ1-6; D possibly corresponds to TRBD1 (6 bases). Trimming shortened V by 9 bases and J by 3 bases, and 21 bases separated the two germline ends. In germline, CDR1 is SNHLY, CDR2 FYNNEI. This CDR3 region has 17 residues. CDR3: CARQGTARLRYNSPLHF. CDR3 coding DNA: TGTGCCAGACAGGGCACTGCCAGACTTCGCTATAATTCACCCCTCCACTTT. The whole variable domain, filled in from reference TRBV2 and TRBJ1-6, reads EPEVTQTPSHQVTQMGQEVILRCVPISNHLYFYWYRQILGQKVEFLVSFYNNEISEKSEIFDDQFSVERPDGSNFTLKIRSTKLEDSAMYFCARQGTARLRYNSPLHFGNGTRLTVT.

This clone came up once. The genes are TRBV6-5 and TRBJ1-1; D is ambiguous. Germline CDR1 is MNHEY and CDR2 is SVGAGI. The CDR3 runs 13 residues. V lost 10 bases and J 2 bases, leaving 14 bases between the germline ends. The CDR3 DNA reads TGTGCCAACTCGCCCGGGCCTAACACTGAAGCTTTCTTT. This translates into CANSPGPNTEAFF.

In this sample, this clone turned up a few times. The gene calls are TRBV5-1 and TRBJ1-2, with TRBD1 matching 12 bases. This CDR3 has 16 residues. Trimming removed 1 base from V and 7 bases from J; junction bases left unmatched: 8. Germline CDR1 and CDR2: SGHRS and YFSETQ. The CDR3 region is CASSLSPGQGAGGYTF. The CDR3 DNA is TGCGCCAGCAGCTTGTCCCCGGGACAGGGGGCAGGTGGCTACACCTTC.

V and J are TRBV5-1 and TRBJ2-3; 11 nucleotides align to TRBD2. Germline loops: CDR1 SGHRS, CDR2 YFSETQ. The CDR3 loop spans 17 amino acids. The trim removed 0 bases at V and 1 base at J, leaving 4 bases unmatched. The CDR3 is CASSLDRSGGGTDTQYF. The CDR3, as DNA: TGCGCCAGCAGCTTGGACCGTAGCGGGGGGGGCACAGATACGCAGTATTTT. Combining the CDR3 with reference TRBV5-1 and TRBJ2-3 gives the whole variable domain KAGVTQTPRYLIKTRGQQVTLSCSPISGHRSVSWYQQTPGQGLQFLFEYFSETQRNKGNFPGRFSGRQFSNSRSEMNVSTLELGDSALYLCASSLDRSGGGTDTQYFGPGTRLTVL.

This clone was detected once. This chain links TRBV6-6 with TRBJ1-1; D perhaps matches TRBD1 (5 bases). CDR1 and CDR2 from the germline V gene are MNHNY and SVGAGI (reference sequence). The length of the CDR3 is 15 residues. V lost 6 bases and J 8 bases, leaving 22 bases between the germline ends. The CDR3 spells CASRENYGGHREAFF. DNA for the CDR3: TGTGCCAGCAGGGAAAACTACGGAGGACATAGGGAAGCTTTCTTT.

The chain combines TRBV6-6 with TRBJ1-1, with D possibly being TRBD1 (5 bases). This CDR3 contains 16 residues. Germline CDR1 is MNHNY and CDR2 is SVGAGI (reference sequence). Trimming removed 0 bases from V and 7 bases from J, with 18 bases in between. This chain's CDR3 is CASSYSKVGPLGEAFF. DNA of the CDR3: TGTGCCAGCAGTTACTCGAAGGTGGGACCTTTAGGTGAAGCTTTCTTT.

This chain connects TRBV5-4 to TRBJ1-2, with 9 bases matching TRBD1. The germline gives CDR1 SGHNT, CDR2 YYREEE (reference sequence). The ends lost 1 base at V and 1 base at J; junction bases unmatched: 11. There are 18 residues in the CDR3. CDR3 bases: TGTGCCAGCAGCTTGCCTTCAAAAGGACAGGGGTATAACTATGGCTACACCTTC. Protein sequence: CASSLPSKGQGYNYGYTF.

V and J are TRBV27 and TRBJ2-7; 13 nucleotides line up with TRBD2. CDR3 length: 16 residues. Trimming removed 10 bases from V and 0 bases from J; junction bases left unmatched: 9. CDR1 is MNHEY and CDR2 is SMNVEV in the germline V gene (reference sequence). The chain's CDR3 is CAIRTSGGPSSYEQYF. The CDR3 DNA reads TGTGCCATCAGGACTAGCGGGGGCCCAAGCTCCTACGAGCAGTACTTC.

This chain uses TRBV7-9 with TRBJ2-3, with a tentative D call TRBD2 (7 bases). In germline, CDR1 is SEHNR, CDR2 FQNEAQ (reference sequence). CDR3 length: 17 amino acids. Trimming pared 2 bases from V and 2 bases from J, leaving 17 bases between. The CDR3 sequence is CASSLSLGGDFTDTQYF. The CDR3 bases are TGTGCCAGCAGCTTATCCTTAGGGGGGGACTTCACAGATACGCAGTATTTT.

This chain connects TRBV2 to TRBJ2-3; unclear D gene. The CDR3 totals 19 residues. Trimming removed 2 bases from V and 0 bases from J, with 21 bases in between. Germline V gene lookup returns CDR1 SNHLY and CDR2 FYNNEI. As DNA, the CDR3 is TGTGCCAGCAGTGAATCGCGTGCTAGGCTTCCCCGTAGCACAGATACGCAGTATTTT. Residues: CASSESRARLPRSTDTQYF.

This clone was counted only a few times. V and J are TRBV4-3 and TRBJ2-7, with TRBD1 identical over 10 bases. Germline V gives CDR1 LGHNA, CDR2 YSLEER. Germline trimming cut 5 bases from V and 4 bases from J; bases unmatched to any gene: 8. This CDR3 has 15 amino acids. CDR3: CASSYSGTGEYEQYF. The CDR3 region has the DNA TGCGCCAGCAGCTACTCAGGGACAGGGGAGTACGAGCAGTACTTC.

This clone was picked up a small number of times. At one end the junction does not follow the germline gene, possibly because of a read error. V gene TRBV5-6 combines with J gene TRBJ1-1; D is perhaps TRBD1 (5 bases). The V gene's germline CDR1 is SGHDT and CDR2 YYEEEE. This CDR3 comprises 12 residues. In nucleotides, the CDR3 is TGTGCCAGCAGCTTAATTTCGAGACAGCTTATCTTT. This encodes CASSLISRQLIF.

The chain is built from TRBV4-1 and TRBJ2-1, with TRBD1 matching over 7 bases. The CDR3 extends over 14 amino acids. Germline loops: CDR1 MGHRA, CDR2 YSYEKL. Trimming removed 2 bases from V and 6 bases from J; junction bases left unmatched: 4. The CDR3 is CASSQTTGFNEQFF. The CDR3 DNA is TGCGCCAGCAGCCAAACGACAGGGTTCAATGAGCAGTTCTTC.

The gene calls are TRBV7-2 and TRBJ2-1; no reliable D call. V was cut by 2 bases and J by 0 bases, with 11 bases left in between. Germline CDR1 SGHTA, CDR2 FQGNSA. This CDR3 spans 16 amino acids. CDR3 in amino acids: CASSLRVLSSYNEQFF. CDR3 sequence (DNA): TGTGCCAGCAGCTTACGGGTTCTGAGCTCCTACAATGAGCAGTTCTTC.

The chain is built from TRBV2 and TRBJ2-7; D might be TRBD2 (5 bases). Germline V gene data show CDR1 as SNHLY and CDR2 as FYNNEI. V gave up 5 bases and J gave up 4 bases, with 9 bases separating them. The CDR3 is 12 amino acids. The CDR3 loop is CASSYGEYEQYF. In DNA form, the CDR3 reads TGTGCCAGCAGTTACGGGGAATACGAGCAGTACTTC.

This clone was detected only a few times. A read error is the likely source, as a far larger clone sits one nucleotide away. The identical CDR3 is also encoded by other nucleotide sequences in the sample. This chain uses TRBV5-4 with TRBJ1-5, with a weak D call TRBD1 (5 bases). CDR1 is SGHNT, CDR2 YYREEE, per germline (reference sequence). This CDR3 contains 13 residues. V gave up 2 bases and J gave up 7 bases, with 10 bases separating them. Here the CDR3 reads CASSFLGEQPQHF. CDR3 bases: TGTGCCAGCAGCTTCCTAGGGGAACAGCCCCAGCATTTT.

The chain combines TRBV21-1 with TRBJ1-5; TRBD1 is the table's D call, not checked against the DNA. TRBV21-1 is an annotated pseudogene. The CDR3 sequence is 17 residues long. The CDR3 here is CASRQTGLAKSNQPQHF. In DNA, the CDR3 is TGTGCCAGCAGGCAGACAGGGCTAGCTAAAAGCAATCAGCCCCAGCATTTT.